Below are 24 T cell receptor beta chains sequenced from a single sample in a study of T cell responses to AZD1222 COVID-19 vaccine (dated by TCRdb to the early 2020s). The library relied on the immunoSEQ multiplex PCR assay. This immuneACCESS table, as held by TCRdb, lists in-frame sequences with V and J called but not all clones. Of the missing ones, under half trace to an unresolved V gene in checked studies; the others have no known cause. The sample table contains under 150,000 clones; only one count was recorded for about 91% of them. 9.3% of the sample comes from the top ten. Per the publication, the time point label means: about 28 days (+/-7) after the second vaccine dose. The sequences come from peripheral blood, collected 28 days after the second AZD1222 dose. The receptors come from an adult who received the AZD1222 COVID-19 vaccine.

The sample holds one count of this clone. This chain joins TRBV29-1 and TRBJ1-1; the D is unclear. Trimming removed 2 bases from V and 8 bases from J, with 21 bases in between. There are 15 residues in the CDR3. The germline gives CDR1 SQVTM, CDR2 ANQGSEA. As DNA, the CDR3 is TGCAGCGTTGAAAGTGTGGAGGCAGCTCTTGGGGAAGCTTTCTTT. Its translation: CSVESVEAALGEAFF.

The chain carries TRBV6-5 and TRBJ1-2, with a tentative D call TRBD1 (5 bases). V shed 7 bases and J shed 0 bases, with 9 bases lying between them. This CDR3 is built from 13 residues. Germline V lookup: CDR1 MNHEY, CDR2 SVGAGI. CDR3: CASTTATNYGYTF. CDR3 nucleotides: TGTGCCAGCACGACAGCTACTAACTATGGCTACACCTTC.

The rearrangement joins TRBV5-1 to TRBJ2-1; D gene uncertain. The CDR3 spans 15 residues. With 3 bases removed from V and 3 bases from J, the gap between germline ends came to 13 bases. CDR1 SGHRS and CDR2 YFSETQ come from the germline V gene. The CDR3 DNA reads TGCGCCAGCAGCTCCAGGAGTGGTGGCTACAATGAGCAGTTCTTC. Translated: CASSSRSGGYNEQFF.

The CDR3 region has the DNA TGTGCCAGCAGCTTGGTACCAGGCGGGAGAGGAGAGAAGTCTACGCAGTATTTT. Translated: CASSLVPGGRGEKSTQYF. The chain joins TRBV5-4 to TRBJ2-3, with 7 bases identical to TRBD2. Per germline, CDR1 SGHNT and CDR2 YYREEE (reference sequence). CDR3 length: 18 amino acids. The J segment lost 8 bases and the V segment lost 0 bases, leaving 18 bases of the junction unmatched. Based on the CDR3 plus reference TRBV5-4 and TRBJ2-3, the full variable domain is ETGVTQSPTHLIKTRGQQVTLRCSSQSGHNTVSWYQQALGQGPQFIFQYYREEENGRGNFPPRFSGLQFPNYSSELNVNALELDDSALYLCASSLVPGGRGEKSTQYFGPGTRLTVL.

The chain employs TRBV15 and TRBJ1-2, with 7 bases lining up with TRBD1. The V gene's germline CDR1 is LNHNV and CDR2 YYDKDF (reference sequence). J gave up 0 bases and V 3 bases, and 7 bases lay outside the gene matches. The CDR3 extends over 16 amino acids. For the CDR3, the DNA is TGTGCCACCAGCAGGGGGGACAGACTATCTAACTATGGCTACACCTTC. Translating gives CATSRGDRLSNYGYTF.

This chain links TRBV12-3 or TRBV12-4 with TRBJ1-1; D ambiguous. V lost 3 bases, J lost 4 bases, and 9 bases lay in between. This CDR3 is built from 13 residues. CDR3 bases: TGTGCCAGCAGTTTCGCCGATTCCACTGAAGCTTTCTTT. Its protein is CASSFADSTEAFF.

This clone occurred once. V is TRBV7-9 and J is TRBJ2-6; D gene uncertain. Germline CDR1 reads SEHNR; CDR2 reads FQNEAQ (reference sequence). There are 18 residues in the CDR3. The ends were cut back, 5 bases at V and 3 bases at J, with 20 bases in the middle. The CDR3 protein is CASSLPLQRRRGANVLTF. The CDR3 DNA follows: TGTGCCAGCAGCCTACCGCTCCAGAGAAGACGTGGGGCCAACGTCCTGACTTTC.

The chain couples TRBV3-1 (or the pseudogene TRBV3-2) to TRBJ2-1; no clear D gene. The CDR3 runs to 15 residues. Germline V gene sequence: CDR1 LGHDT, CDR2 YNNKEL (reference sequence). V gave up 4 bases and J gave up 5 bases, with 15 bases separating them. CDR3 region: CASSPHLVTDNEQFF. DNA of the CDR3: TGTGCCAGCAGCCCCCACCTAGTTACTGACAATGAGCAGTTCTTC.

This sequence joins TRBV29-1 and TRBJ1-2, with D possibly being TRBD1 (5 bases). The CDR3 spans 12 residues. In germline, CDR1 is SQVTM, CDR2 ANQGSEA. The ends were cut back, 2 bases at V and 4 bases at J, with 8 bases in the middle. CDR3 loop: CSVERGVYGYTF. The CDR3 DNA reads TGCAGCGTTGAAAGGGGTGTCTATGGCTACACCTTC.

The chain recombines TRBV28 with TRBJ1-4, with a weak D call TRBD1 (6 bases). From germline, CDR1 is MDHEN and CDR2 SYDVKM. Trimming took off 3 bases at V and 7 bases at J, with 21 bases between the two ends. CDR3 size: 17 residues. CDR3 sequence: CASSFYLLQGVSEKLFF. CDR3 sequence (DNA): TGTGCCAGCAGTTTTTACCTTCTACAGGGCGTCAGTGAAAAACTGTTTTTT.

The chain has TRBV29-1 and TRBJ1-1, with 8 bases identical to TRBD1. Trimming took 0 bases from V and 6 from J; bases not matched to a gene: 6. The CDR3 is 14 residues long. Looked up from germline, CDR1 is SQVTM and CDR2 is ANQGSEA. CDR3 protein: CSVEDRDRTPEAFF. Written as DNA, the CDR3 is TGCAGCGTTGAAGACCGGGACAGGACCCCTGAAGCTTTCTTT.

The chain combines TRBV6-5 with TRBJ2-7; 16 bases are a match to TRBD2. The ends lost 6 bases at V and 7 bases at J; junction bases unmatched: 6. Per germline, CDR1 MNHEY and CDR2 SVGAGI. CDR3 length: 15 residues. In DNA, the CDR3 is TGTGCCAGCAGACGTGGGGGACTAGCGGGAGGGGAGCAGTACTTC. Residues: CASRRGGLAGGEQYF.

The V and J genes are TRBV28 and TRBJ1-2, with D hard to call. Trimming pared 3 bases from V and 4 bases from J, leaving 12 bases between. This CDR3 contains 14 residues. CDR1 MDHEN and CDR2 SYDVKM come from the germline V gene. In DNA form, the CDR3 reads TGTGCCAGCAGTTTGGTAGCAGAGATCTATGGCTACACCTTC. Translating it yields CASSLVAEIYGYTF.

CDR3: CATRRGSTGELFF. CDR3 bases: TGTGCCACCCGAAGGGGCAGCACCGGGGAGCTGTTTTTT. The chain carries TRBV24-1 and TRBJ2-2, with D tentatively TRBD1 (5 bases). The CDR3 sequence is 13 residues long. Germline assignment: CDR1 KGHDR and CDR2 SFDVKD. Between the trimmed V and J ends, which lost 9 bases and 4 bases, there was a span of 11 bases.

V and J are TRBV3-1 (or the pseudogene TRBV3-2) and TRBJ2-2; TRBD2 matches 12 bases. Germline loops: CDR1 LGHDT, CDR2 YNNKEL (reference sequence). The CDR3 loop spans 15 amino acids. Losses at the gene ends were 4 bases for V and 7 bases for J; bases not matched to a gene: 4. The CDR3, as DNA: TGTGCCAGCAGCCTGACTAGCGGGAGTGTCGGGGAGCTGTTTTTT. Translated, it gives CASSLTSGSVGELFF.

The chain links TRBV6-6 to TRBJ1-3; D is perhaps TRBD1 (5 bases). The CDR3 is 14 residues long. Germline CDR1 and CDR2: MNHNY and SVGAGI (reference sequence). The V end lost 6 bases, the J end lost 0 bases, and 9 bases lay between the germline ends. The CDR3 DNA follows: TGTGCCAGCAGGGGGACTAACTCTGGAAACACCATATATTTT. Translating gives CASRGTNSGNTIYF.

The chain combines TRBV3-1 (or the pseudogene TRBV3-2) with TRBJ2-7; D is unclear. In germline, CDR1 is LGHDT, CDR2 YNNKEL (reference sequence). V was pared by 0 bases and J by 3 bases, with 9 bases between. CDR3 length: 14 amino acids. The CDR3 DNA is TGTGCCAGCAGCCAAGATCTCCTCCTCTACGAGCAGTACGTC. This translates into CASSQDLLLYEQYV.

The chain uses TRBV30 and TRBJ1-1; TRBD1 is a possible D gene (6 bases). V was pared by 0 bases and J by 4 bases, with 12 bases between. CDR3 length: 14 amino acids. Germline CDR1 reads GTSNPN; CDR2 reads SVGIG (reference sequence). The CDR3 DNA reads as TGTGCCTGGAGTGTACTAGGGGGAAGCACTGAAGCTTTCTTT. The encoded protein is CAWSVLGGSTEAFF.

The chain couples TRBV5-8 to TRBJ2-3, with D possibly matching TRBD1 (6 bases). Trimming left V 3 bases short and J 8 bases short, with 10 bases between. Germline CDR1 is SGHTS and CDR2 is YDEGEE. The CDR3 covers 12 residues. CDR3 residues: CASSSQGSTQYF. The CDR3 DNA reads TGTGCCAGCAGCTCACAGGGTAGTACGCAGTATTTT.

The chain links TRBV7-2 to TRBJ1-6; weak D call: TRBD1 (5 bases). The CDR3 consists of 14 residues. CDR1 and CDR2 (germline): SGHTA, FQGNSA. V lost 6 bases to trimming and J lost 5 bases, with 11 bases between them. The CDR3 bases are TGTGCCAGCAGTCTTGCAGGGAATAATTCACCCCTCCACTTT. Translation: CASSLAGNNSPLHF.

The J gene is TRBJ2-1, the V gene TRBV2; 10 nucleotides match TRBD2. V gave up 10 bases and J gave up 7 bases; unmatched junction bases: 22. The germline gives CDR1 SNHLY, CDR2 FYNNEI. The CDR3 covers 18 residues. CDR3 bases: TGTGCCACTCACGGGAAGAAAACCGGGACTAGCGCTAGGAATGAGCAGTTCTTC. The encoded protein is CATHGKKTGTSARNEQFF.

Only one count was recorded for this clone. This chain uses TRBV28 with TRBJ2-3; possibly TRBD1 or TRBD2 for D (7 bases each). The length of the CDR3 is 14 residues. Trimming cost V 7 bases and J 2 bases, with 13 bases left between them. Germline V gene sequence: CDR1 MDHEN, CDR2 SYDVKM. For the CDR3, the DNA is TGTGCCAGCACCAGGGGGGGGAACACAGATACGCAGTATTTT. Amino acids: CASTRGGNTDTQYF.

The V call is TRBV7-2, the J call TRBJ1-1; D gene uncertain. Germline lookup yields CDR1 SGHTA and CDR2 FQGNSA. This CDR3 is 13 amino acids long. The V and J ends lost 4 bases and 1 base respectively, with 7 bases between them. The CDR3 nucleotides read TGTGCCAGCAGCTCTCAGGAGAACACTGAAGCTTTCTTT. This codes for CASSSQENTEAFF.

The chain is built from TRBV5-1 and TRBJ1-1; 9 bases map to TRBD1. This CDR3 comprises 14 residues. CDR1 is SGHRS and CDR2 is YFSETQ in the germline V gene. V dropped 4 bases and J dropped 1; count of bases not matched to a gene: 2. CDR3 loop: CASSGGQGNTEAFF. The CDR3 coding sequence is TGCGCCAGCAGCGGGGGACAGGGGAACACTGAAGCTTTCTTT.